This TCR beta chain appears in the sequencing data of a study of T cell changes during pregnancy in multiple sclerosis. Sequencing was performed with immunoSEQ multiplex PCR; in TCRdb, only in-frame clones are kept and a portion is missing. Here the sample spans under 50,000 clones, 80% to 95% being singletons. The CDR3 consists of 15 residues. Germline-derived CDR1 and CDR2 are MDHEN and SYDVKM. V was pared by 6 bases and J by 7 bases, with 19 bases between. The origin of this receptor is a female donor with multiple sclerosis, enrolled in a pregnancy study. The sample here was CD4+ T cells from peripheral blood mononuclear cells, taken in the first trimester of pregnancy. The chain recombines TRBV28 with TRBJ2-1, with D perhaps TRBD1 (5 bases). Here the CDR3 reads CASSLPPGRANEQFF. CDR3 in DNA: TGTGCCAGCAGCCTTCCCCCCGGCAGGGCAAATGAGCAGTTCTTC.